The source of this TCR beta chain is a study of prognosis after radiotherapy for stage I lung cancer. As for the study in general: As radiotherapy, SBRT was administered in 3 to 5 fractions with a biologically effective dose of at least 100 Gy. Study-level points and caveats: Counts of unique TCR clones fell following stereotactic body radiation therapy, median about 9,700 versus 6,500. There was no determination made of whether the expanded TCR clones were tumor-specific.

In regard to this clonotype: Its antigen is unknown.

Germline-derived CDR1 and CDR2 are SGHAT and FQNNGV. Trimming cost V 4 bases and J 7 bases; bases outside gene matches: 6. This CDR3 comprises 14 residues. The authors amplified TCR beta CDR3 from genomic DNA using two-round multiplex PCR. With primers specific to each TRBV and TRBJ gene, the first-round PCR was performed. Each CDR3 protein gets one entry after TCRdb re-called the multiplex PCR reads with MiXCR. The data hold 9,500 to 15,000 distinct CDR3 sequences, with around half observed a single time. The chain is built from TRBV11-2 and TRBJ2-2, with 7 bases identical to TRBD1. The TCR sequence derives from a donor aged 50 or older with non-small cell lung cancer. Material: PBMCs, obtained before or after stereotactic body radiation therapy (not recorded which). The chain's CDR3 is CASSSVQGRGELFF. The CDR3 nucleotides read TGTGCCAGCAGCTCCGTACAGGGGCGCGGGGAGCTGTTTTTT. Filled out from reference TRBV11-2 and TRBJ2-2, the complete variable domain reads EAGVAQSPRYKIIEKRQSVAFWCNPISGHATLYWYQQILGQGPKLLIQFQNNGVVDDSQLPKDRFSAERLKGVDSTLKIQPAKLEDSAVYLCASSSVQGRGELFFGEGSRLTVL.